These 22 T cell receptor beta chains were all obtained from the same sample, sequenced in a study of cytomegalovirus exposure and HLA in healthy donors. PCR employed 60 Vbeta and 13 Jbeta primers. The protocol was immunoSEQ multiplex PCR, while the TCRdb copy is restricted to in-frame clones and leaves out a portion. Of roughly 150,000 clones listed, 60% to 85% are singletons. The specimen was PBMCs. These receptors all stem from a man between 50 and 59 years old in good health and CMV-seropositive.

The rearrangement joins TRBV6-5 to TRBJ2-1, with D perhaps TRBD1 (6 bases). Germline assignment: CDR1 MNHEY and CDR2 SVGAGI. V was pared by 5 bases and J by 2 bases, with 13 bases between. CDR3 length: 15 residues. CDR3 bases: TGTGCCAGCAGTGCCGGGACACCTACCTACAATGAGCAGTTCTTC. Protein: CASSAGTPTYNEQFF.

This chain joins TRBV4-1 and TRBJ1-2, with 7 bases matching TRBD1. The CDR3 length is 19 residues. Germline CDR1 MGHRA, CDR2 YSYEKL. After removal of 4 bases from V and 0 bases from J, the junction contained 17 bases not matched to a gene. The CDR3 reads CASSLSLTMTGSSNYGYTF. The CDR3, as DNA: TGCGCCAGCAGCCTCTCCCTTACGATGACAGGGAGCTCTAACTATGGCTACACCTTC.

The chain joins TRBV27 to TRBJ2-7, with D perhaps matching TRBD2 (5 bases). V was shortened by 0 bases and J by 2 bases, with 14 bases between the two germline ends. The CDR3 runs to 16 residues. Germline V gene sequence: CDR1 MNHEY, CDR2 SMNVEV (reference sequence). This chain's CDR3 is CASSLSNRGQTYEQYF. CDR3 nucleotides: TGTGCCAGCAGTTTATCGAATCGGGGTCAAACCTACGAGCAGTACTTC.

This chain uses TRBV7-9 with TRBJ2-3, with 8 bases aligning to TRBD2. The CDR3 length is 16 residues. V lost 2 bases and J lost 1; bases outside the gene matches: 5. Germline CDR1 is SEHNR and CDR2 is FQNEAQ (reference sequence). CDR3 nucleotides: TGTGCCAGCAGCTTATACCAGACTAGCGGCACAGATACGCAGTATTTT. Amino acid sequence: CASSLYQTSGTDTQYF.

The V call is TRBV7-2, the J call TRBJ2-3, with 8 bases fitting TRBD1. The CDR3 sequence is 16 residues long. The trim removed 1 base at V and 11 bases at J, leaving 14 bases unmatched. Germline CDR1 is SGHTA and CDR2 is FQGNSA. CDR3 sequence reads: CASSLVPGQGGLGQYF. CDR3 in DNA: TGTGCCAGCAGCTTAGTCCCTGGACAGGGTGGCTTAGGGCAGTATTTT.

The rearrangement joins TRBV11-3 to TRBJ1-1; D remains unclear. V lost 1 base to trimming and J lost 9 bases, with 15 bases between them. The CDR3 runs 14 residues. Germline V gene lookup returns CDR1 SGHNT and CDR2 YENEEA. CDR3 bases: TGTGCCAGCAGCTTAGGTGACACCCACAGTAAAGCTTTCTTT. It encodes CASSLGDTHSKAFF.

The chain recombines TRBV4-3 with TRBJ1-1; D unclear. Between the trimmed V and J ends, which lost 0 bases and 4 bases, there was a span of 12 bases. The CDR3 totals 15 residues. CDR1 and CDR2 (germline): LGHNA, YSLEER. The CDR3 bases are TGCGCCAGCAGCCAAGAGGGTCAGGCTGCCACTGAAGCTTTCTTT. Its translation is CASSQEGQAATEAFF.

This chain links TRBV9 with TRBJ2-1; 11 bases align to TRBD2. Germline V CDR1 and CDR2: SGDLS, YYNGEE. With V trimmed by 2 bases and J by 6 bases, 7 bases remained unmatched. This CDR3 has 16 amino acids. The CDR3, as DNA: TGTGCCAGCAGCGTGCTTAGCGGGGGGGCCGGCAATGAGCAGTTCTTC. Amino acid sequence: CASSVLSGGAGNEQFF. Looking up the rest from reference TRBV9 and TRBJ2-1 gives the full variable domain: DSGVTQTPKHLITATGQRVTLRCSPRSGDLSVYWYQQSLDQGLQFLIQYYNGEERAKGNILERFSAQQFPDLHSELNLSSLELGDSALYFCASSVLSGGAGNEQFFGPGTRLTVL.

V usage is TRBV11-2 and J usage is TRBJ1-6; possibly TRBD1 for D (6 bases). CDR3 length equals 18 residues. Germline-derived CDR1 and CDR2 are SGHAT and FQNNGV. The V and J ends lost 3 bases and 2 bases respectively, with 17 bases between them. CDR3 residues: CASSLLGIQGPYNSPLHF. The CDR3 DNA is TGTGCCAGCAGCTTGTTAGGAATTCAGGGGCCCTATAATTCACCCCTCCACTTT.

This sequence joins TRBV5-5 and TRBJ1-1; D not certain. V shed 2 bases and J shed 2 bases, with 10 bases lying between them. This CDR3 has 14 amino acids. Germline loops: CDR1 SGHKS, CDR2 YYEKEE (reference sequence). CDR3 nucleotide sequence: TGTGCCAGCAGCTTAGGCCAGGCAAACACTGAAGCTTTCTTT. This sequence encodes CASSLGQANTEAFF.

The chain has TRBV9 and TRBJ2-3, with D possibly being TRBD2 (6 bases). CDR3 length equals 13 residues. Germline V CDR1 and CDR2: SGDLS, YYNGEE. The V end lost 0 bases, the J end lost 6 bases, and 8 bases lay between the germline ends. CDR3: CASSVAGVDTQYF. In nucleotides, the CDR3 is TGTGCCAGCAGCGTAGCGGGGGTTGATACGCAGTATTTT.

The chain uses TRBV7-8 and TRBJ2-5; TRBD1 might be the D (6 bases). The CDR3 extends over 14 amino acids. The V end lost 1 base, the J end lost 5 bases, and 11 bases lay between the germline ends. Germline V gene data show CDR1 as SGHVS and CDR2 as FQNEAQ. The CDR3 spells CASSLGRGRETQYF. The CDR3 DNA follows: TGTGCCAGCAGCTTAGGCAGGGGAAGGGAGACCCAGTACTTC.

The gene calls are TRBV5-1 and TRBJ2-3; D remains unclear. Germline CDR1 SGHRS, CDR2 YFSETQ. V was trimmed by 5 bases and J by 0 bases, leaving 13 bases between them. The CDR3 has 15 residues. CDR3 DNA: TGCGCCAGCAGACCTACCGGGTTAAGCACAGATACGCAGTATTTT. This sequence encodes CASRPTGLSTDTQYF.

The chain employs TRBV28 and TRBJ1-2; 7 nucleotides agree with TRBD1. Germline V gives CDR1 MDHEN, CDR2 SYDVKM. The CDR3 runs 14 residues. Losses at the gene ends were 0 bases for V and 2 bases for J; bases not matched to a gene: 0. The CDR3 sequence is CASSLWTGNYGYTF. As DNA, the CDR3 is TGTGCCAGCAGTTTATGGACAGGGAACTATGGCTACACCTTC.

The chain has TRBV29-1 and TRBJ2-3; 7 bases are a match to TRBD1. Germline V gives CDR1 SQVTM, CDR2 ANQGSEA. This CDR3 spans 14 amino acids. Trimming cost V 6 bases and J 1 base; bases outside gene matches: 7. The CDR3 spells CSVKTGSGTDTQYF. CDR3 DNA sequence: TGCAGCGTGAAGACAGGGTCAGGCACAGATACGCAGTATTTT.

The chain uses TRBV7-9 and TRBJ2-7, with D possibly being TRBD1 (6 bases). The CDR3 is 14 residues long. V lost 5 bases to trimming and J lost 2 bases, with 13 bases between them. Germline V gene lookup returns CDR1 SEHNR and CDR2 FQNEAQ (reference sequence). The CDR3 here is CASSPRDIAYEQYF. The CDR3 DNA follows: TGTGCCAGCAGCCCGAGGGACATTGCCTACGAGCAGTACTTC.

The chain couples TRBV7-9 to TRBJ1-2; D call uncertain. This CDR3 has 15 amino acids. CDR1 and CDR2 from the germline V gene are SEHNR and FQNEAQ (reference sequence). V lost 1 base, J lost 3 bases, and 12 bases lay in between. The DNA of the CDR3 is TGTGCCAGCAGCTTAGATCGGGGTCTTCACTATGGCTACACCTTC. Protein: CASSLDRGLHYGYTF.

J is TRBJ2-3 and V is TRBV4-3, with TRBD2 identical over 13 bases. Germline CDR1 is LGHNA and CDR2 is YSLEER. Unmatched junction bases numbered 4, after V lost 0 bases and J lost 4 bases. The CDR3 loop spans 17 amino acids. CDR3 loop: CASSQDWTSGGADTQYF. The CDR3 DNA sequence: TGCGCCAGCAGCCAAGATTGGACTAGCGGGGGAGCAGATACGCAGTATTTT.

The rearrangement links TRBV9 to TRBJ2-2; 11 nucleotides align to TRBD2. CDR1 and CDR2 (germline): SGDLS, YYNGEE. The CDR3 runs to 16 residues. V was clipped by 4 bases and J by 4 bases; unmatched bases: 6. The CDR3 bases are TGTGCCAGCAGCCTCTTTAGCGGGGGGGCCACCGGGGAGCTGTTTTTT. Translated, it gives CASSLFSGGATGELFF.

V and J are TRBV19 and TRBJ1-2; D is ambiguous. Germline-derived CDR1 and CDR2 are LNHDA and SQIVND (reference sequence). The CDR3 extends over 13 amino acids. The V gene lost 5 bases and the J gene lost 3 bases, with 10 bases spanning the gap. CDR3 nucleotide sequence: TGTGCCAGTAGTGTAGGCGGGGACTATGGCTACACCTTC. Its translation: CASSVGGDYGYTF.

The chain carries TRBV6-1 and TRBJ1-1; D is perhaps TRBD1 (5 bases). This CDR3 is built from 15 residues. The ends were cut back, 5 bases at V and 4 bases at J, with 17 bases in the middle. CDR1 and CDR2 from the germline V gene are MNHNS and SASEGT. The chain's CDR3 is CASSPQGSGFTEAFF. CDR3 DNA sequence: TGTGCCAGCAGTCCCCAAGGTTCAGGGTTCACTGAAGCTTTCTTT.

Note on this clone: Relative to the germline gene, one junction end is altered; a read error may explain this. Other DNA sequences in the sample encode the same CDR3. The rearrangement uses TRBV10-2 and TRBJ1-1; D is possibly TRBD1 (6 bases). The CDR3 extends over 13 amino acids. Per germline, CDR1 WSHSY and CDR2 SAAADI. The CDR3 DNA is TGCGCCAGCAGCAGGGACACCTACACTGAAGCTTTTTTT. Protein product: CASSRDTYTEAFF.